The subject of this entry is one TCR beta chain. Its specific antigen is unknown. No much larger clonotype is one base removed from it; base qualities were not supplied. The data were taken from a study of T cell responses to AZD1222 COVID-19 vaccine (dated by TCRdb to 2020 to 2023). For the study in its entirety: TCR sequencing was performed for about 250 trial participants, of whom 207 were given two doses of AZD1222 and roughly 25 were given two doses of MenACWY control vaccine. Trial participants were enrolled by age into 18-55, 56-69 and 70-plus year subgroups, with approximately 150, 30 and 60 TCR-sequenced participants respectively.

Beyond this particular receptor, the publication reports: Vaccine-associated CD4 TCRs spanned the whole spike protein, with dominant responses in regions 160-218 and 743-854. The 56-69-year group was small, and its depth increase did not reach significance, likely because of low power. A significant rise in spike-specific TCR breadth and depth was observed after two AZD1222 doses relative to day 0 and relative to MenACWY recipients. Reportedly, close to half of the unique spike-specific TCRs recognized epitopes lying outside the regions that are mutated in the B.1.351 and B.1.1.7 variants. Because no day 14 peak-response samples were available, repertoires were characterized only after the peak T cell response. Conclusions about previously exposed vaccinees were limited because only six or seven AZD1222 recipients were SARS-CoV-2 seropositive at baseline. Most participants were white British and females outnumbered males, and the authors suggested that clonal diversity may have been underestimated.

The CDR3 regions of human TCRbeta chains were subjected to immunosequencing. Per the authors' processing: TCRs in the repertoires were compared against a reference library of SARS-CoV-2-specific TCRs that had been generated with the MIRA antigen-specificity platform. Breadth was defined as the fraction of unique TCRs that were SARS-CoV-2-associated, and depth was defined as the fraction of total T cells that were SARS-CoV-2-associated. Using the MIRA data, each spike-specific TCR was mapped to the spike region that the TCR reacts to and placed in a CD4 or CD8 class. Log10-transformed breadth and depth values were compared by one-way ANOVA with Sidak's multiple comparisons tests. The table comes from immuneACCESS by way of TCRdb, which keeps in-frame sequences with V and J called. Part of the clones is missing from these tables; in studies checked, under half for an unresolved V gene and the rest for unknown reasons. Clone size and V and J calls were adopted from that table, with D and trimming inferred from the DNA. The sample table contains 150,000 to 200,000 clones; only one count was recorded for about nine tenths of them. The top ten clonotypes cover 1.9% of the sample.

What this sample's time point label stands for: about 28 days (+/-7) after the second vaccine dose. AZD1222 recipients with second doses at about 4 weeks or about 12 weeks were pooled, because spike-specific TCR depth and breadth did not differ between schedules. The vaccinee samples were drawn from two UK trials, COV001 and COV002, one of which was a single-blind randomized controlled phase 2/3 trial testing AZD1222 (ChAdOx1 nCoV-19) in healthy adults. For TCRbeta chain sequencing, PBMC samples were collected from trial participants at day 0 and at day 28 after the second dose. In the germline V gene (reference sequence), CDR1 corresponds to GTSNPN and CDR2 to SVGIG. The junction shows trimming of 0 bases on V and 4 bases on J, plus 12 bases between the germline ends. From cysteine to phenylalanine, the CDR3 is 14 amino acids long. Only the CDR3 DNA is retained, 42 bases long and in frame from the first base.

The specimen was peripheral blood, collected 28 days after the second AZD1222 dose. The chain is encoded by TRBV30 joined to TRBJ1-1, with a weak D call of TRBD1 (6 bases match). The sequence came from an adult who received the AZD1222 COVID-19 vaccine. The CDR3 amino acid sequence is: CAWSVRGRGTEAFF. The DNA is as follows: TGTGCCTGGAGTGTCCGGGGGCGAGGCACTGAAGCTTTCTTT.